A selection of T cell receptor beta chains follows, all from one sample in a study of response to subunit inactivated influenza vaccine. Each CDR3 protein is one row after TCRdb ran MiXCR on the RT-PCR reads. The sample shows hundreds of thousands of distinct CDR3 sequences, 16% of them seen only once. The material sequenced was CD4+ T cells sorted from PBMCs, taken 23 months after vaccination. These receptors were obtained from a man between 50 and 75 years old who received an inactivated influenza vaccine. Each CDR3 is given with its conserved first and last residue. Each record gives: J gene, V gene, D gene, clone size, CDR3 DNA, CDR3 protein. The D gene is left open where the match is weak. Clone size, where shown, is once, few, many, or a class for clones that have expanded.

J gene: TRBJ2-1; V gene: TRBV29-1; D gene: NA; clone size: NA; CDR3 DNA: TGCAGCGTTTCCGAGACGGGACCCCCCGCGGAGCAGTTCTTC; CDR3 protein: CSVSETGPPAEQFF
J gene: TRBJ1-1; V gene: TRBV20-1; D gene: TRBD1; clone size: few; CDR3 DNA: TGCAGTGCTAGAGCCGCGGACAGGGGGATCACTGAAGCTTTCTTT; CDR3 protein: CSARAADRGITEAFF
J gene: TRBJ1-2; V gene: TRBV28; D gene: NA; clone size: many; CDR3 DNA: TGTGCCAGCAGCCCACCTCACGGGGGCTACACCTTC; CDR3 protein: CASSPPHGGYTF
J gene: TRBJ1-5; V gene: TRBV29-1; D gene: NA; clone size: many; CDR3 DNA: TGCAGCGTTGCGCTCGGTAGCAATCAGCCCCAGCATTTT; CDR3 protein: CSVALGSNQPQHF
J gene: TRBJ2-2; V gene: TRBV4-3; D gene: TRBD1; clone size: NA; CDR3 DNA: TGCGCCAGCAGCCCCCCCCGGACAGGCCCCGGGGAGCTGTTTTTT; CDR3 protein: CASSPPRTGPGELFF
J gene: TRBJ2-3; V gene: TRBV27; D gene: NA; clone size: many; CDR3 DNA: TGTGCCAGCAGTCTGAAAAGAGATGGAGATACGCAGTATTTT; CDR3 protein: CASSLKRDGDTQYF
J gene: TRBJ2-2; V gene: TRBV10-2; D gene: TRBD2; clone size: NA; CDR3 DNA: TGCGCCAGCAGAACCGGGTCCGGGACTAGCGGGTCCGGGGAGCTGTTTTTT; CDR3 protein: CASRTGSGTSGSGELFF
J gene: TRBJ2-3; V gene: TRBV12-3/TRBV12-4; D gene: TRBD2; clone size: few; CDR3 DNA: TGTGCCAGCAGTGTCGAGCGGGGGATCCTATCTAGCACAGATACGCAGTATTTT; CDR3 protein: CASSVERGILSSTDTQYF
J gene: TRBJ2-4; V gene: TRBV5-4; D gene: TRBD1; clone size: few; CDR3 DNA: TGTGCCAGTCCGGGACAGGGTACCCGGCGAGCCAAAAACATTCAGTACTTC; CDR3 protein: CASPGQGTRRAKNIQYF
J gene: TRBJ2-4; V gene: TRBV30; D gene: TRBD1; clone size: NA; CDR3 DNA: TGTGCCTGGAGCGACAAAGGGGGACAGCCTTGGAACATTCAGTACTTC; CDR3 protein: CAWSDKGGQPWNIQYF
J gene: TRBJ2-1; V gene: TRBV5-1; D gene: NA; clone size: many; CDR3 DNA: TGCGCCAGCAGCTTTCGTCCGGGCGGGGTCAAAATTTACAATGAGCAGTTCTTC; CDR3 protein: CASSFRPGGVKIYNEQFF
J gene: TRBJ1-6; V gene: TRBV6-1; D gene: NA; clone size: few; CDR3 DNA: TGTGCCAGCAGCACGGTGGGGGATCGATGGTCACCCCTCCACTTT; CDR3 protein: CASSTVGDRWSPLHF
J gene: TRBJ2-1; V gene: TRBV3-1; D gene: TRBD2; clone size: NA; CDR3 DNA: TGTGCCAGCAGCCAAGGGTCCTCGCGGGGGGGTTACGAGCAGTTCTTC; CDR3 protein: CASSQGSSRGGYEQFF
J gene: TRBJ2-2; V gene: TRBV7-9; D gene: NA; clone size: NA; CDR3 DNA: TGTGCCAGCAGCTTGTTCCGGGAGAGGGACACCGGGGCGCTGTTTTTT; CDR3 protein: CASSLFRERDTGALFF